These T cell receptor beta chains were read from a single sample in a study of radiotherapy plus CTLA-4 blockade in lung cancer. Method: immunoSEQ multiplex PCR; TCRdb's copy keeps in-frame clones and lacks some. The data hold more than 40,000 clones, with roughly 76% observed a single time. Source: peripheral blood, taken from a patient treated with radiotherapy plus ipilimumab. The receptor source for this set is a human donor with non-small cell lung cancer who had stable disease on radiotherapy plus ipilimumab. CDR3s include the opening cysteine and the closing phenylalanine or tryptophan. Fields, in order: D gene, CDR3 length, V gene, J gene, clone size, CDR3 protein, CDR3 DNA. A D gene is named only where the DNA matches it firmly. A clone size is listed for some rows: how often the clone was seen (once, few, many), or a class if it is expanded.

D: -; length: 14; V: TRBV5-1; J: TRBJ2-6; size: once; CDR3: CASSLASGANVLTF; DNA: TGCGCCAGCAGCTTGGCCTCTGGGGCCAACGTCCTGACTTTC
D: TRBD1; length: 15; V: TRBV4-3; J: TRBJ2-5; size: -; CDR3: CASSQDPDREETQYF; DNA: TGCGCCAGCAGCCAAGACCCGGACAGGGAAGAGACCCAGTACTTC
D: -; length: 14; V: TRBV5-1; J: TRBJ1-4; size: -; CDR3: CASSLGQGNEKLFF; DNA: TGCGCCAGCAGCTTGGGGCAGGGAAATGAAAAACTGTTTTTT
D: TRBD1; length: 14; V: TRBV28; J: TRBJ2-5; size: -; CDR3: CASILGQGTETQYF; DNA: TGTGCCAGCATCCTAGGACAGGGGACGGAGACCCAGTACTTC
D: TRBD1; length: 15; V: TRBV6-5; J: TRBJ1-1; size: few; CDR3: CASSYADRGIPEAFF; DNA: TGTGCCAGCAGTTACGCCGACAGGGGAATACCTGAAGCTTTCTTT
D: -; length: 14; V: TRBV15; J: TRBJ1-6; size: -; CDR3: CATSTLVGNSPLHF; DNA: TGTGCCACCAGCACGCTGGTCGGTAATTCACCCCTCCACTTT
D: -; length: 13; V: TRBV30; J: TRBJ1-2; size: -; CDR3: CAWSEGGIDGYTF; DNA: TGTGCCTGGAGCGAGGGGGGAATCGATGGCTACACCTTC
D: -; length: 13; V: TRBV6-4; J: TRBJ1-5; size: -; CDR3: CASSATGNQPQHF; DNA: TGTGCCAGCAGCGCAACAGGAAATCAGCCCCAGCATTTT
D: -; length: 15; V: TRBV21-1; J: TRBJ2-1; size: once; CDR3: CASSKSKQEDNEQFF; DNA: TGTGCCAGCAGCAAAAGCAAACAGGAGGACAATGAGCAGTTCTTC
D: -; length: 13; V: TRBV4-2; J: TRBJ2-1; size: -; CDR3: CASSQDVANEQFF; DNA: TGTGCCAGCAGCCAAGACGTAGCCAATGAGCAGTTCTTC
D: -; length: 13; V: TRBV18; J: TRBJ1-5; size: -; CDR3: CASSQAGNQPQHF; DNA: TGTGCCAGCTCACAGGCGGGGAATCAGCCCCAGCATTTT
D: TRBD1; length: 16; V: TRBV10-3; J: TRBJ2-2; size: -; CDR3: CAISATGAPIYRELFF; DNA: TGTGCCATCAGTGCGACAGGGGCTCCAATTTACCGGGAGCTGTTTTTT
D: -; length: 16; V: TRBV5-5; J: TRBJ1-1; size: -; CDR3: CASTLGQGHMNTEAFF; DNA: TGTGCCAGCACCCTTGGGCAGGGCCACATGAACACTGAAGCTTTCTTT
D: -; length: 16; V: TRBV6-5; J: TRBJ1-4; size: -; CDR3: CASSYLGGAGGEKLFF; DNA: TGTGCCAGCAGTTACCTCGGCGGGGCAGGCGGTGAAAAACTGTTTTTT
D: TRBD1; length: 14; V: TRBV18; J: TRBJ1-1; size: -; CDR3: CASSGQDLNTEAFF; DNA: TGTGCCAGCTCGGGACAGGATTTGAACACTGAAGCTTTCTTT
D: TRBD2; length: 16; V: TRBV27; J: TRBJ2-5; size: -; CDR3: CASKNRKRGAQETQYF; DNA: TGTGCCAGCAAAAATAGAAAGCGGGGGGCGCAAGAGACCCAGTACTTC
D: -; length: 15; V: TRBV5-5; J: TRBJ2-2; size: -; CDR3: CASSLGFRDTGELFF; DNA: TGTGCCAGCAGCTTGGGGTTTAGGGACACCGGGGAGCTGTTTTTT
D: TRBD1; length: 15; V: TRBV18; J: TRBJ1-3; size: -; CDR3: CASSEQGSSGNTIYF; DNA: TGTGCCAGCTCCGAACAGGGGTCGTCAGGAAACACCATATATTTT
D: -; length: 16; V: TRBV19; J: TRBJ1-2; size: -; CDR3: CASSIDRQLDNYGYTF; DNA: TGTGCCAGTAGTATAGACCGACAGCTCGACAACTATGGCTACACCTTC
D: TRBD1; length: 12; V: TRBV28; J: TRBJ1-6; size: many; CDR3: CASTLLQGTLHF; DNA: TGTGCCAGCACCCTCCTACAGGGGACCCTCCACTTT
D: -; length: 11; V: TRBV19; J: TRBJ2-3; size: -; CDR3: CASKTAGLKFF; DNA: TGTGCCAGTAAGACTGCTGGTTTAAAGTTTTTT
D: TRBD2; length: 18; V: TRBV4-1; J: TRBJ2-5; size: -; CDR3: CASSQGWGGGLTQETQYF; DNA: TGCGCCAGCAGCCAAGGATGGGGCGGGGGGTTGACTCAAGAGACCCAGTACTTC
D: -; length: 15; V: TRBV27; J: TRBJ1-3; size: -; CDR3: CASSFQGDSGNTIYF; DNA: TGTGCCAGCAGTTTTCAGGGCGACTCTGGAAACACCATATATTTT
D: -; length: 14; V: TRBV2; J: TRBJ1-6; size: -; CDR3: CASAIMGLTGLLHF; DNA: TGTGCCAGCGCGATAATGGGACTAACAGGACTCCTCCACTTT
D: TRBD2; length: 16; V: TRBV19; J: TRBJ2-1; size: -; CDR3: CASSIRRGGLHNEQFF; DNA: TGTGCCAGTAGTATAAGGCGGGGGGGCCTCCACAATGAGCAGTTCTTC
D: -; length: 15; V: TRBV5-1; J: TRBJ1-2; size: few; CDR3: CASSLFPGGSYGYTF; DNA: TGCGCCAGCAGCTTGTTTCCGGGGGGATCCTATGGCTACACCTTC
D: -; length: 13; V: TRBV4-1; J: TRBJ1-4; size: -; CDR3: CASSQEGREKLFF; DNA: TGCGCCAGCAGCCAAGAGGGCCGAGAAAAACTGTTTTTT
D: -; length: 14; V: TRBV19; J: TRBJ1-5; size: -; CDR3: CASMGGALSQPQHF; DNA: TGTGCCAGTATGGGAGGGGCGCTTAGTCAGCCCCAGCATTTT
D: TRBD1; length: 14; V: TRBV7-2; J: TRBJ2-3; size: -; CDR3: CASEPGGGGDTQYF; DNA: TGTGCCAGTGAACCAGGGGGTGGGGGAGATACGCAGTATTTT
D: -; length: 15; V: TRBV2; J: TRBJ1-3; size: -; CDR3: CASTSGTLSGNTIYF; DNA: TGTGCCAGCACTTCCGGGACACTCTCTGGAAACACCATATATTTT
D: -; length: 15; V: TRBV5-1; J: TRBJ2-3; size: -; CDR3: CASSPADGRTDTQYF; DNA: TGCGCCAGCAGTCCCGCGGACGGTCGCACAGATACGCAGTATTTT
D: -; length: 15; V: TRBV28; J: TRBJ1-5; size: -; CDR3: CATRGGGQVNQPQHF; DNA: TGTGCCACCCGCGGGGGGGGCCAGGTCAATCAGCCCCAGCATTTT
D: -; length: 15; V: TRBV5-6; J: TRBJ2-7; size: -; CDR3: CASSRRQTGTHEQYF; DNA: TGTGCCAGCAGCCGACGCCAGACGGGAACCCACGAGCAGTACTTC
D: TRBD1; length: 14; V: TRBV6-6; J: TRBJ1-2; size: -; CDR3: CASSIDRGSYGYTF; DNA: TGTGCCAGCAGTATTGACAGGGGCAGCTATGGCTACACCTTC
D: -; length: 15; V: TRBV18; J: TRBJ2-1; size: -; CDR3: CASSLNRQGRNEQFF; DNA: TGTGCCAGCTCACTTAATCGGCAGGGGCGTAATGAGCAGTTCTTC
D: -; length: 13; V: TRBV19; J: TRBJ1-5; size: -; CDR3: CAISLYSNQPQHF; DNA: TGTGCCATCAGTCTGTATAGCAATCAGCCCCAGCATTTT
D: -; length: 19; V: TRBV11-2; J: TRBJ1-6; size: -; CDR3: CASSFLFGSESSYNSPLHF; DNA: TGTGCCAGCAGCTTCCTTTTCGGCAGCGAGAGCTCCTATAATTCACCCCTCCACTTT
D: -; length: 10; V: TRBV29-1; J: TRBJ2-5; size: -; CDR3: CSVNPETQYF; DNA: TGCAGCGTTAATCCAGAGACCCAGTACTTC
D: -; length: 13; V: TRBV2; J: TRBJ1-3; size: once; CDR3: CASRGNLGNTIYF; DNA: TGTGCCAGCAGGGGAAATCTCGGAAACACCATATATTTT
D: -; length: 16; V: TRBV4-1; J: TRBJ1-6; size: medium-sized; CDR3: CASSVRLSGYNSPLHF; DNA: TGCGCCAGCAGTGTTAGACTCTCCGGATATAATTCACCCCTCCACTTT
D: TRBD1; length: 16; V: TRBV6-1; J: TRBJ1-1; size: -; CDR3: CASSVRGFDRNTEAFF; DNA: TGTGCCAGCAGTGTCAGGGGGTTTGACCGGAACACTGAAGCTTTCTTT
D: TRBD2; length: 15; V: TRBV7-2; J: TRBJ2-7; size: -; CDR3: CASSFIQGGSYEQYF; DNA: TGTGCCAGCAGCTTTATCCAGGGAGGGTCCTACGAGCAGTACTTC
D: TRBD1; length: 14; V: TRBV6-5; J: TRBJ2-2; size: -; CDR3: CASRGQGDTGELFF; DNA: TGTGCCAGCCGTGGACAGGGAGACACCGGGGAGCTGTTTTTT
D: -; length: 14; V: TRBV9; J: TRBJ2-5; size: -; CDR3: CASSAPGNWETQYF; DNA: TGTGCCAGCAGCGCCCCAGGGAACTGGGAGACCCAGTACTTC